This is a list of T cell receptor beta chains from one sample in a study of shared clonotypes between healthy human individuals. The data were produced by immunoSEQ multiplex PCR, yet TCRdb's version contains in-frame clones alone and is incomplete. The sample yields over a million clones, around 74% seen once. Sequencing used memory CD4+ T cells sorted from blood. These receptors were collected from a man aged 18 to 30 in good health. CDR3s include the opening cysteine and the closing phenylalanine or tryptophan.

V	CDR3
TRBV28	CASSLLGGWSDTQYF
TRBV5-1	CASSLGAPQETQYF
TRBV5-1	CASSWRGLASTGTHTGELFF
TRBV7-2	CASSLQGPTTNEKLFF
TRBV6-5	CASSYADWGPNEQFF
TRBV6-6	CASSYGVKNEQFF
TRBV7-9	CASSQAIAGRADTQYF
TRBV12-5	CASALPTGSTGELFF
TRBV7-2	CASSLSQGPHNEQFF
TRBV7-2	CASSLAGASNYGYTF
TRBV2	CASSRQLANYGYTF
TRBV2	CASRAQRSGANVLTF
TRBV28	CASSPSIGSSYEQYF
TRBV7-2	CASSLEAGPETQYF
TRBV19	CASSITQTGASGNTIYF
TRBV5-1	CASSLSGGSYEQYF
TRBV6-6	CASRQGLTNEKLFF
TRBV10-2	CASSEAPGQGPIF
TRBV6-6	CASSTTSGGTNTQYF
TRBV9	CASSVGGTGFSETQYF
TRBV20-1	CSATALGELFF
TRBV5-1	CASSFRVSGGRAVTDTQYF
TRBV29-1	CSVEVPGAIWKLFF
TRBV4-2	CASSQAVETRPDTQYF
TRBV6-7	CASTNSRQGETQYF
TRBV5-1	CASSLDTPTPYEQYF
TRBV5-1	CASSRARLGTAVNTEAFF
TRBV30	CAWMPGNYGYTF
TRBV9	CASRGPDREGNTGELFF
TRBV7-2	CASSLTAVNTEAFF
TRBV5-1	CASSSGGSISNEQFF
TRBV4-3	CASSPSGTSGSGEQFF
TRBV18	CASSPARNKGELFF
TRBV7-8	CASSPRDRGPQQYF
TRBV5-1	CASSLQEAYGYTF
TRBV6-1	CASSEAAGQPYIQYF
TRBV6-1	CASMGDGVLSYEQYF